What follows are 22 T cell receptor beta chains derived from one specimen sequenced in a study of T cell responses to AZD1222 COVID-19 vaccine. Assay: immunoSEQ multiplex PCR; the TCRdb copy retains only in-frame clones and omits some. This sample has about 130,000 clones, with more than 85% found just once. The material sequenced was peripheral blood, taken on day 0 of AZD1222 vaccination. The receptors shown here come from an adult in good health.

CDR3 nucleotides: TGTGCCAGCTCGCCTGTGGGGATGGACTATGGCTACACCTTC. This codes for CASSPVGMDYGYTF. The genes are TRBV14 and TRBJ1-2; the D is unclear. The CDR3 totals 14 residues. Germline V gene lookup returns CDR1 SGHDN and CDR2 FVKESK. Trimming removed 8 bases from V and 3 bases from J, with 16 bases in between.

CDR3 amino acids: CAITQGLGEGYTF. The CDR3 DNA follows: TGTGCCATCACCCAGGGACTGGGGGAAGGCTACACCTTC. This chain connects TRBV10-3 to TRBJ1-2; D might be TRBD1 (5 bases). The ends were cut back, 7 bases at V and 8 bases at J, with 17 bases in the middle. Looked up from germline, CDR1 is ENHRY and CDR2 is SYGVKD. The CDR3 length is 13 residues.

The V gene is TRBV30, the J gene TRBJ1-2, with D perhaps TRBD1 (5 bases). This CDR3 spans 12 amino acids. Germline-derived CDR1 and CDR2 are GTSNPN and SVGIG (reference sequence). The V end was cut by 2 bases, the J end by 7 bases, with 11 bases between. CDR3 sequence (DNA): TGTGCCTGGAGTCCGACGGGGCTTGGCTACACCTTC. This translates into CAWSPTGLGYTF.

In DNA form, the CDR3 reads TGTGCCACCAGCAGAGGACCGCCGACGGAAAATTCACCCCTCCACTTT. Its translation: CATSRGPPTENSPLHF. V usage is TRBV15 and J usage is TRBJ1-6; D gene ambiguous. Trimming left V 1 base short and J 7 bases short, with 14 bases between. Germline V gene sequence: CDR1 LNHNV, CDR2 YYDKDF (reference sequence). CDR3 length: 16 residues.

The chain uses TRBV7-2 and TRBJ2-1; D remains unclear. Germline CDR1 and CDR2: SGHTA and FQGNSA. The germline V and J ends were trimmed by 5 bases and 5 bases, with 7 bases remaining between them. CDR3 length equals 12 residues. CDR3: CASSPYHNEQFF. CDR3 nucleotides: TGTGCCAGCAGCCCCTACCACAATGAGCAGTTCTTC.

This chain joins TRBV9 and TRBJ2-3, with TRBD1 as a possible D gene (6 bases). CDR3 length: 15 amino acids. Germline CDR1 reads SGDLS; CDR2 reads YYNGEE. Trimming cost V 3 bases and J 1 base, with 12 bases left between them. The CDR3 region is CASSAGAVGTDTQYF. The CDR3 coding sequence is TGTGCCAGCAGCGCAGGGGCCGTGGGCACAGATACGCAGTATTTT.

The V call is TRBV10-3, the J call TRBJ1-6; no definite D call. This CDR3 has 13 amino acids. V lost 0 bases, J lost 9 bases, and 6 bases lay in between. The germline V gene has CDR1 ENHRY and CDR2 SYGVKD. The CDR3 loop is CAISESWGSPLHF. The DNA of the CDR3 is TGTGCCATCAGTGAGTCTTGGGGTTCACCCCTCCACTTT.

The chain uses TRBV3-1 (or the pseudogene TRBV3-2) and TRBJ1-2; D is ambiguous. CDR1 and CDR2 (germline): LGHDT, YNNKEL (reference sequence). V was trimmed by 4 bases and J by 4 bases, leaving 16 bases between them. The length of the CDR3 is 15 residues. CDR3: CASSPRQSLVYGYTF. The CDR3 bases are TGTGCCAGCAGCCCACGTCAGTCACTCGTCTATGGCTACACCTTC.

The CDR3 loop is CASSTLGGFPYGYTF. The DNA for the CDR3 is TGTGCCAGCAGTACTTTAGGGGGATTCCCCTATGGCTACACCTTC. V gene TRBV6-5 combines with J gene TRBJ1-2, with a tentative D call TRBD1 (6 bases). The V gene lost 5 bases and the J gene lost 4 bases, with 17 bases spanning the gap. This CDR3 comprises 15 residues. The germline V gene has CDR1 MNHEY and CDR2 SVGAGI.

The chain joins TRBV9 to TRBJ1-3; D not resolved. The CDR3 has 15 residues. V shed 4 bases and J shed 0 bases, with 11 bases lying between them. CDR1 SGDLS and CDR2 YYNGEE come from the germline V gene. The DNA for the CDR3 is TGTGCCAGCAGCCTAGGAGGTTCCTCTGGAAACACCATATATTTT. It yields the protein CASSLGGSSGNTIYF.

V is TRBV7-2 and J is TRBJ2-7; TRBD2 aligns across 10 bases. The CDR3 runs 15 residues. Per the germline V gene, CDR1 is SGHTA and CDR2 is FQGNSA. J lost 2 bases, V lost 0 bases, and 1 base had no gene match. The CDR3 sequence: CASSLAGTSAYEQYF. Here the CDR3 DNA reads TGTGCCAGCAGCTTAGCTGGGACTAGCGCCTACGAGCAGTACTTC. Looking up the rest from reference TRBV7-2 and TRBJ2-7 gives the full variable domain: GAGVSQSPSNKVTEKGKDVELRCDPISGHTALYWYRQSLGQGLEFLIYFQGNSAPDKSGLPSDRFSAERTGGSVSTLTIQRTQQEDSAVYLCASSLAGTSAYEQYFGPGTRLTVT.

V and J are TRBV9 and TRBJ2-3, with TRBD2 identical over 7 bases. The CDR3 has 15 residues. Germline loops: CDR1 SGDLS, CDR2 YYNGEE. The ends lost 2 bases at V and 4 bases at J; junction bases unmatched: 7. The CDR3 nucleotides read TGTGCCAGCAGCGTGAGCGGGGTTGGGGCAGATACGCAGTATTTT. It is translated as CASSVSGVGADTQYF. Supplemented by reference TRBV9 and TRBJ2-3, the full variable domain reads DSGVTQTPKHLITATGQRVTLRCSPRSGDLSVYWYQQSLDQGLQFLIQYYNGEERAKGNILERFSAQQFPDLHSELNLSSLELGDSALYFCASSVSGVGADTQYFGPGTRLTVL.

V and J are TRBV9 and TRBJ2-3; D is undetermined. Per the germline V gene, CDR1 is SGDLS and CDR2 is YYNGEE. Trimming left V 3 bases short and J 1 base short, with 12 bases between. The CDR3 has 15 amino acids. This CDR3 reads CASSAQDPGTDTQYF. The CDR3 DNA reads TGTGCCAGCAGCGCTCAGGACCCTGGCACAGATACGCAGTATTTT.

The V and J genes are TRBV6-5 and TRBJ1-1; the D gene is possibly TRBD1 (6 bases). V gave up 6 bases and J gave up 3 bases, with 14 bases separating them. Germline CDR1 MNHEY, CDR2 SVGAGI. The CDR3 runs 14 residues. The CDR3 coding sequence is TGTGCCAGCAGGCTTAACAGGGTTCACACTGAAGCTTTCTTT. This gives the protein CASRLNRVHTEAFF.

The rearrangement links TRBV7-9 to TRBJ1-5; 8 bases are a match to TRBD1. CDR1 and CDR2 (germline): SEHNR, FQNEAQ (reference sequence). There are 15 residues in the CDR3. The J segment lost 5 bases and the V segment lost 5 bases, leaving 8 bases of the junction unmatched. CDR3 amino acids: CASSRTGTGDQPQHF. Here the CDR3 DNA reads TGTGCCAGCAGCAGAACCGGGACAGGAGATCAGCCCCAGCATTTT.

This clone was counted between two and nine times. CDR3 region: CSAARGDEQYF. The DNA for the CDR3 is TGCAGTGCAGCCCGGGGGGATGAGCAGTACTTC. The J gene is TRBJ2-7, the V gene TRBV20-1, with TRBD2 matching over 7 bases. The CDR3 consists of 11 residues. With V trimmed by 6 bases and J by 7 bases, 6 bases remained unmatched. CDR1 is DFQATT, CDR2 SNEGSKA, per germline (reference sequence).

J is TRBJ1-4 and V is TRBV7-2; tentative D call: TRBD1 (6 bases). The length of the CDR3 is 16 residues. The germline gives CDR1 SGHTA, CDR2 FQGNSA. Deletions cut 0 bases from V and 10 bases from J, with 18 bases between. This CDR3 is CASSLASGGRWGKLFF. The CDR3 DNA follows: TGTGCCAGCAGCTTAGCCTCCGGGGGGCGATGGGGAAAACTGTTTTTT.

The chain links TRBV9 to TRBJ2-5, with a weak D call TRBD2 (6 bases). Germline CDR1 SGDLS, CDR2 YYNGEE. The V end lost 0 bases, the J end lost 3 bases, and 9 bases lay between the germline ends. The CDR3 totals 14 residues. CDR3 amino acids: CASSVGGEEETQYF. In DNA, the CDR3 is TGTGCCAGCAGCGTAGGGGGGGAAGAAGAGACCCAGTACTTC.

V gene TRBV3-1 (or the pseudogene TRBV3-2) combines with J gene TRBJ2-7, with a tentative D call TRBD1 (6 bases). CDR1 LGHDT and CDR2 YNNKEL come from the germline V gene (reference sequence). The length of the CDR3 is 13 residues. V was shortened by 5 bases and J by 4 bases, with 12 bases between the two germline ends. The CDR3 bases are TGTGCCAGCAGCAGATCTACAGGGTACGAGCAGTACTTC. The encoded protein is CASSRSTGYEQYF.

The rearrangement uses TRBV5-4 and TRBJ2-1; 8 bases agree with TRBD2. The CDR3 extends over 17 amino acids. V dropped 4 bases and J dropped 1; count of bases not matched to a gene: 10. The germline CDR1 and CDR2 sequences are SGHNT and YYREEE (reference sequence). The CDR3 DNA sequence: TGTGCCAGCAGCCAGGCGGGCGGGGGGCCTTCCTACAATGAGCAGTTCTTC. Its translation is CASSQAGGGPSYNEQFF.

The chain employs TRBV6-6 and TRBJ2-1, with D uncertain. The ends were cut back, 4 bases at V and 4 bases at J, with 11 bases in the middle. The CDR3 is 14 amino acids. Germline lookup yields CDR1 MNHNY and CDR2 SVGAGI (reference sequence). The CDR3 sequence is CASSSLPRYNEQFF. CDR3 in DNA: TGTGCCAGCAGTTCCCTTCCCCGGTACAATGAGCAGTTCTTC.

The CDR3 reads CASSETTGDQTNEKLFF. DNA of the CDR3: TGTGCCAGCAGTGAAACGACGGGGGATCAGACTAATGAAAAACTGTTTTTT. The rearrangement joins TRBV2 to TRBJ1-4, with TRBD1 as a possible D gene (5 bases). In germline, CDR1 is SNHLY, CDR2 FYNNEI. The CDR3 length is 17 residues. V lost 2 bases to trimming and J lost 2 bases, with 15 bases between them. Combining the CDR3 with reference TRBV2 and TRBJ1-4 gives the whole variable domain EPEVTQTPSHQVTQMGQEVILRCVPISNHLYFYWYRQILGQKVEFLVSFYNNEISEKSEIFDDQFSVERPDGSNFTLKIRSTKLEDSAMYFCASSETTGDQTNEKLFFGSGTQLSVL.